The 17 T cell receptor beta chains reported below all come from one sample, sequenced in a study of T-cell memory formation after mild COVID-19. One entry per CDR3 protein results from TCRdb running MiXCR on the 5' RACE reads. The profile shows about 340,000 distinct CDR3 sequences, 20% of them singletons. Sequenced input: PBMCs or a T cell subset sorted from them (not recorded which). The receptors derive from a man younger than 35 who had mild COVID-19 (a few samples of this study predate the infection). Cell type and time point are not known.

This clonotype appeared once. This chain connects TRBV4-1 to TRBJ2-1, with D perhaps matching TRBD2 (5 bases). From germline, CDR1 is MGHRA and CDR2 YSYEKL. The CDR3 consists of 16 residues. V was shortened by 2 bases and J by 1 base, with 12 bases between the two germline ends. The DNA for the CDR3 is TGCGCCAGCAGCCAATTGACGGGGTTTTCCTACAATGAGCAGTTCTTC. It encodes CASSQLTGFSYNEQFF.

In its sample, this clonotype was seen a few times. V usage is TRBV4-1 and J usage is TRBJ1-1; 9 nucleotides agree with TRBD1. CDR1 MGHRA and CDR2 YSYEKL come from the germline V gene. CDR3 length equals 15 residues. Trimming at V came to 0 bases and at J to 4 bases, leaving 3 bases not matched to a gene. DNA for the CDR3: TGCGCCAGCAGCCAAGATGGGACAGGGACCACTGAAGCTTTCTTT. Translation gives CASSQDGTGTTEAFF.

This clonotype was seen repeatedly, ten times or more. This chain joins TRBV7-9 and TRBJ2-4; D gene ambiguous. Germline loops: CDR1 SEHNR, CDR2 FQNEAQ (reference sequence). The length of the CDR3 is 12 residues. Trimming took off 5 bases at V and 1 base at J, with 3 bases between the two ends. The CDR3 bases are TGTGCCAGCAGCGGCGCCAAAAACATTCAGTACTTC. It is translated as CASSGAKNIQYF.

This clonotype occurred many times. This rearrangement joins TRBV10-3 to TRBJ2-2; D uncertain. The CDR3 totals 15 residues. Looked up from germline, CDR1 is ENHRY and CDR2 is SYGVKD. The ends were cut back, 1 base at V and 0 bases at J, with 6 bases in the middle. For the CDR3, the DNA is TGTGCCATCAGTGAGTACCCGCCGAACACCGGGGAGCTGTTTTTT. Translated: CAISEYPPNTGELFF.

The chain combines TRBV24-1 with TRBJ2-3; 11 nucleotides agree with TRBD2. Germline CDR1 KGHDR, CDR2 SFDVKD. CDR3 length: 16 residues. The V and J ends lost 4 bases and 10 bases, in that order; junction bases with no gene match: 12. The CDR3: CATSESSGGPGRSQYF. CDR3 nucleotides: TGTGCCACCAGTGAGTCTAGCGGGGGGCCCGGGCGATCGCAGTATTTT.

The chain joins TRBV3-1 to TRBJ1-1; D ambiguous. The germline CDR1 and CDR2 sequences are LGHDT and YNNKEL (reference sequence). This CDR3 is 17 amino acids long. With 7 bases removed from V and 2 bases from J, the gap between germline ends came to 23 bases. CDR3 nucleotides: TGTGCCAGCATTCCTCCCCCCGGGAGGGCAGGTAACACTGAAGCTTTCTTT. It translates to CASIPPPGRAGNTEAFF.

The rearrangement joins TRBV5-1 to TRBJ1-6; 11 bases map to TRBD1. Germline assignment: CDR1 SGHRS and CDR2 YFSETQ. The CDR3 runs to 17 residues. V trimming: 3 bases; J trimming: 11 bases; junction bases outside the gene matches: 13. For the CDR3, the DNA is TGCGCCAGCAGCTCGAGGACAGGGGGCTGGATAAAGACACCCCTCCACTTT. Protein sequence: CASSSRTGGWIKTPLHF.

This clonotype was seen a handful of times. The chain uses TRBV29-1 and TRBJ2-7, with D possibly matching TRBD1 (6 bases). Germline values: CDR1 SQVTM, CDR2 ANQGSEA. CDR3 length: 12 residues. V gave up 6 bases and J gave up 2 bases, with 11 bases separating them. The CDR3: CSVWTDPYEQYF. In DNA, the CDR3 is TGCAGCGTCTGGACAGACCCCTACGAGCAGTACTTC.

In its sample, this clonotype was seen a few times. The chain couples TRBV5-1 to TRBJ2-3, with 7 bases matching TRBD1. The CDR3 has 15 amino acids. The V segment lost 5 bases and the J segment 0 bases; nucleotides outside the gene matches: 6. Looked up from germline, CDR1 is SGHRS and CDR2 is YFSETQ. CDR3 protein: CASSIGTASTDTQYF. CDR3 coding DNA: TGCGCCAGCAGTATCGGGACAGCTAGCACAGATACGCAGTATTTT. The variable domain in full, with the rest retrieved from reference TRBV5-1 and TRBJ2-3, is KAGVTQTPRYLIKTRGQQVTLSCSPISGHRSVSWYQQTPGQGLQFLFEYFSETQRNKGNFPGRFSGRQFSNSRSEMNVSTLELGDSALYLCASSIGTASTDTQYFGPGTRLTVL.

For the CDR3, the DNA is TGTGCCAGCAGACTGGAGGGACTAGCGTACAATGAGCAGTTCTTC. As protein: CASRLEGLAYNEQFF. The chain carries TRBV11-2 and TRBJ2-1; TRBD2 agrees at 10 bases. V was clipped by 6 bases and J by 4 bases; unmatched bases: 6. CDR1 is SGHAT, CDR2 FQNNGV, per germline. The CDR3 consists of 15 residues.

This chain links TRBV7-9 with TRBJ1-1; D gene uncertain. V was cut by 5 bases and J by 3 bases, with 10 bases left in between. Germline V gene data show CDR1 as SEHNR and CDR2 as FQNEAQ (reference sequence). The CDR3 is 13 amino acids. CDR3 in amino acids: CASSPPLHTEAFF. The CDR3, as DNA: TGTGCCAGCAGCCCACCATTGCACACTGAAGCTTTCTTT.

This clonotype has more than one count but fewer than ten. The chain recombines TRBV7-9 with TRBJ2-3; no reliable D call. CDR3 length equals 13 residues. Trimming took off 7 bases at V and 0 bases at J, with 8 bases between the two ends. Germline V gives CDR1 SEHNR, CDR2 FQNEAQ (reference sequence). CDR3 in DNA: TGTGCCAGCACCCAAAGTAGCACAGATACGCAGTATTTT. It specifies CASTQSSTDTQYF.

This clonotype has just a few counts. The rearrangement uses TRBV2 and TRBJ2-7, with a tentative D call TRBD2 (6 bases). The CDR3 covers 15 residues. Germline values: CDR1 SNHLY, CDR2 FYNNEI. V was cut by 3 bases and J by 2 bases, with 14 bases left in between. The CDR3 spells CASSEREGPTYEQYV. The DNA for the CDR3 is TGTGCCAGCAGTGAGCGGGAAGGACCTACCTACGAGCAGTACGTC.

The chain is built from TRBV7-8 and TRBJ1-1; 9 positions match TRBD1. This CDR3 comprises 17 residues. The junction had 12 bases not matched to a gene; V was cut back by 4 bases and J by 3 bases. Germline assignment: CDR1 SGHVS and CDR2 FQNEAQ. CDR3 in amino acids: CASSSRGQGYGHTEAFF. The CDR3 coding sequence is TGTGCCAGCAGCTCCCGGGGACAGGGTTACGGCCACACTGAAGCTTTCTTT.

The V gene is TRBV4-2, the J gene TRBJ1-6; TRBD1 might be the D (5 bases). Germline CDR1 is LGHNA and CDR2 is YNFKEQ. The CDR3 contains 16 residues. V dropped 5 bases and J dropped 9 bases, with 20 bases sitting between them. CDR3 sequence reads: CASSEDQGPSPSPLHF. The CDR3 DNA follows: TGTGCCAGCAGCGAGGACCAGGGACCCTCCCCTTCACCCCTCCACTTT.

The chain couples TRBV25-1 to TRBJ2-7; the D gene is possibly TRBD1 (6 bases). The ends were cut back, 3 bases at V and 5 bases at J, with 17 bases in the middle. There are 15 residues in the CDR3. CDR1 MGHDK and CDR2 SYGVNS come from the germline V gene. This chain's CDR3 is CASSDLNRVPDEQYF. CDR3 DNA sequence: TGTGCCAGCAGTGACTTGAACAGGGTCCCGGACGAGCAGTACTTC.

This clonotype was observed a few times. The chain links TRBV10-3 to TRBJ1-3; TRBD1 might be the D (5 bases). With 8 bases removed from V and 0 bases from J, the gap between germline ends came to 8 bases. This CDR3 contains 13 residues. CDR1 and CDR2 (germline): ENHRY, SYGVKD. The CDR3 nucleotides read TGTGCCATCTGGGGGGGCTCTGGAAACACCATATATTTT. Protein product: CAIWGGSGNTIYF.